The rows below give T cell receptor beta chains drawn from one sample of a study of molecular identifiers for immune sequencing clone quantification. TCRdb analysed the PCR reads with MiXCR anew, one entry per CDR3 protein. The sample carries 85,000 to 90,000 distinct CDR3 sequences, under 20% recorded once. The sequencing sample was made of naive CD8+ T cells from blood, with Jurkat cell RNA spiked in. The receptors were sampled from a human donor in good health. Some libraries in this study had Jurkat cell RNA spiked in. Both conserved end residues are part of each CDR3. The order of the fields is CDR3 DNA, CDR3 protein, CDR3 length, D gene, J gene, V gene, clone size. The D gene is left open where the match is weak. A clone size is listed for some rows: how often the clone was seen (once, few, many), or a class if it is expanded.

cdr3_nt: TGTGCCTGGACCGGAGGCGGGGCCAGCACAGATACGCAGTATTTT; cdr3_aa: CAWTGGGASTDTQYF; cdr3_length: 15; d_call: NA; j_call: TRBJ2-3; v_call: TRBV30; clone_size: few
cdr3_nt: TGTGCCAGCAGTCTGACAGGGACCGGCACTGAAGCTTTCTTT; cdr3_aa: CASSLTGTGTEAFF; cdr3_length: 14; d_call: TRBD1; j_call: TRBJ1-1; v_call: TRBV6-5; clone_size: many
cdr3_nt: TGCGCCAGCAGCTACGGCGGGGAGGGTTGGCCCCAGCATTTT; cdr3_aa: CASSYGGEGWPQHF; cdr3_length: 14; d_call: NA; j_call: TRBJ1-5; v_call: TRBV5-1; clone_size: many
cdr3_nt: TGCGCCAGCAACAACCCGCAAACTGAAGCTTTCTTT; cdr3_aa: CASNNPQTEAFF; cdr3_length: 12; d_call: NA; j_call: TRBJ1-1; v_call: TRBV10-2; clone_size: many
cdr3_nt: TGCGCCAGCAGCCAAGATCCAGGGGACACTGAAGCTTTCTTT; cdr3_aa: CASSQDPGDTEAFF; cdr3_length: 14; d_call: NA; j_call: TRBJ1-1; v_call: TRBV4-3; clone_size: many
cdr3_nt: TGCAGTGCTAGAGGGACAGATTCGGGAAACACCATATATTTT; cdr3_aa: CSARGTDSGNTIYF; cdr3_length: 14; d_call: NA; j_call: TRBJ1-3; v_call: TRBV20-1; clone_size: many
cdr3_nt: TGTGCCAGCAGCTCCAGACAGGGGTACCAAGAGACCCAGTACTTC; cdr3_aa: CASSSRQGYQETQYF; cdr3_length: 15; d_call: TRBD1; j_call: TRBJ2-5; v_call: TRBV7-9; clone_size: many
cdr3_nt: TGTGCCAGCAGCTTGTTTCCGGGACAGGGGGTAGGTCAGCCCCAGCATTTT; cdr3_aa: CASSLFPGQGVGQPQHF; cdr3_length: 17; d_call: TRBD1; j_call: TRBJ1-5; v_call: TRBV7-9; clone_size: many
cdr3_nt: TGTGCCAGCAGCTCCCGGGATCCAGTATACGAGCAGTACTTC; cdr3_aa: CASSSRDPVYEQYF; cdr3_length: 14; d_call: NA; j_call: TRBJ2-7; v_call: TRBV7-2; clone_size: many
cdr3_nt: TGTGCCAGCAGCTCCCGGGCTCCTGGAAACACCATATATTTT; cdr3_aa: CASSSRAPGNTIYF; cdr3_length: 14; d_call: NA; j_call: TRBJ1-3; v_call: TRBV7-9; clone_size: many
cdr3_nt: TGCAGTGCTAGACCCTATGACAGGGGAGGGAACACCGGGGAGCTGTTTTTT; cdr3_aa: CSARPYDRGGNTGELFF; cdr3_length: 17; d_call: TRBD1; j_call: TRBJ2-2; v_call: TRBV20-1; clone_size: many
cdr3_nt: TGTGCCAGTAGTATAGCCTCAGGATCCTACGAGCAGTACTTC; cdr3_aa: CASSIASGSYEQYF; cdr3_length: 14; d_call: NA; j_call: TRBJ2-7; v_call: TRBV19; clone_size: many
cdr3_nt: TGTGCCAGCAGCTCAACTAGAGTAGGAGAGACCCAGTACTTC; cdr3_aa: CASSSTRVGETQYF; cdr3_length: 14; d_call: NA; j_call: TRBJ2-5; v_call: TRBV7-9; clone_size: NA
cdr3_nt: TGCAGCGTTGACTTATTAGCGGGGCTGATGGATGATACGCAGTATTTT; cdr3_aa: CSVDLLAGLMDDTQYF; cdr3_length: 16; d_call: TRBD2; j_call: TRBJ2-3; v_call: TRBV29-1; clone_size: NA
cdr3_nt: TGTGCCAGCAGCTTAGTCGGAGGGGCTACAGATACGCAGTATTTT; cdr3_aa: CASSLVGGATDTQYF; cdr3_length: 15; d_call: NA; j_call: TRBJ2-3; v_call: TRBV7-9; clone_size: NA
cdr3_nt: TGTGCCAGCAGCTCGCCGGGACTTCTGGAGACCCAGTACTTC; cdr3_aa: CASSSPGLLETQYF; cdr3_length: 14; d_call: NA; j_call: TRBJ2-5; v_call: TRBV7-9; clone_size: many
cdr3_nt: TGTGCCAGCAGTCCACGGGGAGGGGCAAGTTACGAGCAGTACTTC; cdr3_aa: CASSPRGGASYEQYF; cdr3_length: 15; d_call: TRBD2; j_call: TRBJ2-7; v_call: TRBV28; clone_size: NA
cdr3_nt: TGTGCCAGCAGTGCGCTACAGGGTAGCTACGAGCAGTACTTC; cdr3_aa: CASSALQGSYEQYF; cdr3_length: 14; d_call: NA; j_call: TRBJ2-7; v_call: TRBV6-1; clone_size: many
cdr3_nt: TGTGCCAGTAGTGTACTAAGGGGACACAAGAACACCGGGGGGCTGTTTTTT; cdr3_aa: CASSVLRGHKNTGGLFF; cdr3_length: 17; d_call: NA; j_call: TRBJ2-2; v_call: TRBV19; clone_size: few
cdr3_nt: TGTGCCAGCAGTCCACAGGTTAATGGCTACACCTTC; cdr3_aa: CASSPQVNGYTF; cdr3_length: 12; d_call: NA; j_call: TRBJ1-2; v_call: TRBV2; clone_size: many
cdr3_nt: TGTGCCAGCAGCGCCGAGCTAGCAACCTTCTACAATGAGCAGTTCTTC; cdr3_aa: CASSAELATFYNEQFF; cdr3_length: 16; d_call: NA; j_call: TRBJ2-1; v_call: TRBV28; clone_size: few
cdr3_nt: TGTGCCAGCAGTTACTCGACTGAGCAGTTCTTC; cdr3_aa: CASSYSTEQFF; cdr3_length: 11; d_call: NA; j_call: TRBJ2-1; v_call: TRBV6-2/TRBV6-3; clone_size: many
cdr3_nt: TGTGCCAGCAGCGCGACTAGTGATACGCAGTATTTT; cdr3_aa: CASSATSDTQYF; cdr3_length: 12; d_call: NA; j_call: TRBJ2-3; v_call: TRBV7-2; clone_size: many
cdr3_nt: TGTGCCAGCAGCAGCCCTGGGACCGGTCATACGCAGCCCCAGCATTTT; cdr3_aa: CASSSPGTGHTQPQHF; cdr3_length: 16; d_call: NA; j_call: TRBJ1-5; v_call: TRBV28; clone_size: many
cdr3_nt: TGCGCCAGCAGCGCCAGTACAAGCACTGAAGCTTTCTTT; cdr3_aa: CASSASTSTEAFF; cdr3_length: 13; d_call: NA; j_call: TRBJ1-1; v_call: TRBV4-3; clone_size: many
cdr3_nt: TGCGCCAGCAGCCAAATACAGGGGTTCCCTGAAGCTTTCTTT; cdr3_aa: CASSQIQGFPEAFF; cdr3_length: 14; d_call: TRBD1; j_call: TRBJ1-1; v_call: TRBV4-3; clone_size: NA
cdr3_nt: TGTGCCAGCAGCGAAACTTGGATCCGAGGGGGAGATACGCAGTATTTT; cdr3_aa: CASSETWIRGGDTQYF; cdr3_length: 16; d_call: NA; j_call: TRBJ2-3; v_call: TRBV9; clone_size: many
cdr3_nt: TGCGCCAGCAGCCAAGCGACAGGCAATCAGCCCCAGCATTTT; cdr3_aa: CASSQATGNQPQHF; cdr3_length: 14; d_call: NA; j_call: TRBJ1-5; v_call: TRBV4-3; clone_size: many
cdr3_nt: TGCGCCAGCAGCCAAGGACTAGCGGGAGATACGCAGTATTTT; cdr3_aa: CASSQGLAGDTQYF; cdr3_length: 14; d_call: TRBD2; j_call: TRBJ2-3; v_call: TRBV4-3; clone_size: few
cdr3_nt: TGTGCCAGCACCAAGACAGGTCCGAAGGAAAAACTGTTTTTT; cdr3_aa: CASTKTGPKEKLFF; cdr3_length: 14; d_call: NA; j_call: TRBJ1-4; v_call: TRBV28; clone_size: many
cdr3_nt: TGTGCCAGCAGTGAGCTTGGGACTAGCGGGAGTTACTACGAGCAGTACTTC; cdr3_aa: CASSELGTSGSYYEQYF; cdr3_length: 17; d_call: TRBD2; j_call: TRBJ2-7; v_call: TRBV25-1; clone_size: many
cdr3_nt: TGTGCCAGCAGCCAAGATTGGGGGTTGGGGAATGAGCAGTTCTTC; cdr3_aa: CASSQDWGLGNEQFF; cdr3_length: 15; d_call: NA; j_call: TRBJ2-1; v_call: TRBV14; clone_size: NA
cdr3_nt: TGTGCCAGCAGTGACTCTAGGACAGGGGGATGGGACGAGCAGTACTTC; cdr3_aa: CASSDSRTGGWDEQYF; cdr3_length: 16; d_call: TRBD1; j_call: TRBJ2-7; v_call: TRBV6-6; clone_size: many
cdr3_nt: TGTGCCAGCAGTTTGGAGGGGGCCGGGAACTATGGCTACACCTTC; cdr3_aa: CASSLEGAGNYGYTF; cdr3_length: 15; d_call: TRBD1; j_call: TRBJ1-2; v_call: TRBV12-3/TRBV12-4; clone_size: NA
cdr3_nt: TGTGCCAGCAGTAGGACAGGGGAGAGATATAGCAATCAGCCCCAGCATTTT; cdr3_aa: CASSRTGERYSNQPQHF; cdr3_length: 17; d_call: TRBD1; j_call: TRBJ1-5; v_call: TRBV2; clone_size: NA
cdr3_nt: TGTGCCAGCAGCTTGGCTAGGGCTCAGCCCCAGCATTTT; cdr3_aa: CASSLARAQPQHF; cdr3_length: 13; d_call: NA; j_call: TRBJ1-5; v_call: TRBV7-6; clone_size: many
cdr3_nt: TGTGCCAGCACATACAGTGGGGAGGGGGGAGCGGCCCTAGGTACGCAGTATTTT; cdr3_aa: CASTYSGEGGAALGTQYF; cdr3_length: 18; d_call: NA; j_call: TRBJ2-3; v_call: TRBV6-5; clone_size: many
cdr3_nt: TGTGCCAGCAGCTTAGTTGGACAGGGGGTCTACTATGGCTACACCTTC; cdr3_aa: CASSLVGQGVYYGYTF; cdr3_length: 16; d_call: TRBD1; j_call: TRBJ1-2; v_call: TRBV7-8; clone_size: many
cdr3_nt: TGTGCCAGCAGTCCCGGACAGGGCCCCCCCGAAGCTTTCTTT; cdr3_aa: CASSPGQGPPEAFF; cdr3_length: 14; d_call: TRBD1; j_call: TRBJ1-1; v_call: TRBV27; clone_size: many
cdr3_nt: TGTGCCAGCAGCTGGACAGCGGATCAGCCCCAGCATTTT; cdr3_aa: CASSWTADQPQHF; cdr3_length: 13; d_call: NA; j_call: TRBJ1-5; v_call: TRBV5-5; clone_size: many
cdr3_nt: TGTGCCAGCAGTTTAGATAGCGCAGATACGCAGTATTTT; cdr3_aa: CASSLDSADTQYF; cdr3_length: 13; d_call: NA; j_call: TRBJ2-3; v_call: TRBV28; clone_size: many
cdr3_nt: TGCGCCAGCAGCCAAGATTATTGGACTAGCGGGGAGAGCACAGATACGCAGTATTTT; cdr3_aa: CASSQDYWTSGESTDTQYF; cdr3_length: 19; d_call: TRBD2; j_call: TRBJ2-3; v_call: TRBV4-3; clone_size: many
cdr3_nt: TGTGCCAGCAGCGTAGGGGCCTCTAGCACAGATACGCAGTATTTT; cdr3_aa: CASSVGASSTDTQYF; cdr3_length: 15; d_call: NA; j_call: TRBJ2-3; v_call: TRBV9; clone_size: many
cdr3_nt: TGCAGTGCTCCCCGGACAGCTCTCTCTGGAAACACCATATATTTT; cdr3_aa: CSAPRTALSGNTIYF; cdr3_length: 15; d_call: NA; j_call: TRBJ1-3; v_call: TRBV20-1; clone_size: many
cdr3_nt: TGTGCCAGCCACTTAATCCCGCTGGGGGTCGGCTATGGCTACGCCTTC; cdr3_aa: CASHLIPLGVGYGYAF; cdr3_length: 16; d_call: NA; j_call: TRBJ1-2; v_call: TRBV7-9; clone_size: NA
cdr3_nt: TGTGCCAGCAGCCCACTCTTATGGACAGGGGGAACAGATACGCAGTATTTT; cdr3_aa: CASSPLLWTGGTDTQYF; cdr3_length: 17; d_call: TRBD1; j_call: TRBJ2-3; v_call: TRBV9; clone_size: many
cdr3_nt: TGTGCCAGCAGCTTAACGTTGGGGCAGCAAGAGACCCAGTACTTC; cdr3_aa: CASSLTLGQQETQYF; cdr3_length: 15; d_call: NA; j_call: TRBJ2-5; v_call: TRBV7-3; clone_size: NA
cdr3_nt: TGCAGCGTCGTACGATTCTTGGGGGAACGAGACACTGAAGCTTTCTTT; cdr3_aa: CSVVRFLGERDTEAFF; cdr3_length: 16; d_call: NA; j_call: TRBJ1-1; v_call: TRBV29-1; clone_size: medium-sized
cdr3_nt: TGTGCCAGCTCACCGACAGTGGATGAAGAAAAACTGTTTTTT; cdr3_aa: CASSPTVDEEKLFF; cdr3_length: 14; d_call: NA; j_call: TRBJ1-4; v_call: TRBV18; clone_size: many
cdr3_nt: TGTGCCAGCAGCTTCCGGGCGGGGGCCACCGGGGAGCTGTTTTTT; cdr3_aa: CASSFRAGATGELFF; cdr3_length: 15; d_call: NA; j_call: TRBJ2-2; v_call: TRBV7-2; clone_size: many